This entry lists 6 T cell receptor beta chains sequenced from one sample in a study of shared clonotypes between healthy human individuals. Sequenced by immunoSEQ multiplex PCR; TCRdb stores in-frame clones only, minus some. The data contain 1.5 million to 2.5 million clones, about 95% of them singletons. Naive CD8 cells lacked CD45RO and underwent positive selection for CCR7, leaving out terminally differentiated effector memory CD45RA+ cells. The sequencing input was naive CD8+ T cells sorted from blood. Source of these receptors: a man aged 18 to 30 in good health.

For this clone: This same CDR3 is encoded by further DNA sequences in the sample. This chain joins TRBV13 and TRBJ1-2; D is unresolved. The germline gives CDR1 PRHDT, CDR2 FYEKMQ (reference sequence). CDR3 length: 13 amino acids. Deletions cut 0 bases from V and 5 bases from J, with 7 bases between. The CDR3 bases are TGTGCCAGCAGCTTAGGACGGACTTATGGCTACACCTTC. Translated: CASSLGRTYGYTF.

This clone appeared a single time. The rearrangement joins TRBV5-4 to TRBJ2-5; TRBD2 aligns across 8 bases. In germline, CDR1 is SGHNT, CDR2 YYREEE (reference sequence). Losses at the gene ends were 4 bases for V and 3 bases for J; bases not matched to a gene: 11. The CDR3 contains 16 residues. The CDR3 region has the DNA TGTGCCAGCAGCCCCACCCCACTTAGCGGGGAAGAGACCCAGTACTTC. The encoded protein is CASSPTPLSGEETQYF.

Only one count was recorded for this clone. The chain combines TRBV11-2 with TRBJ2-1, with 8 bases identical to TRBD1. The CDR3 runs 18 residues. Trimming took 5 bases from V and 0 from J; bases not matched to a gene: 12. Germline loops: CDR1 SGHAT, CDR2 FQNNGV. CDR3 bases: TGTGCCAGCAGCCCAGCAGGGGGCGTCCCCACCTCCTACAATGAGCAGTTCTTC. Protein sequence: CASSPAGGVPTSYNEQFF.

CDR3 loop: CAWSVVDTSTDTQYF. The CDR3 DNA sequence: TGTGCCTGGAGTGTAGTGGACACATCCACAGATACGCAGTATTTT. The chain has TRBV30 and TRBJ2-3; the D gene is possibly TRBD1 (5 bases). V gave up 0 bases and J gave up 2 bases, with 12 bases separating them. Germline assignment: CDR1 GTSNPN and CDR2 SVGIG (reference sequence). This CDR3 comprises 15 residues. The full variable domain, completed using reference TRBV30 and TRBJ2-3, is SQTIHQWPATLVQPVGSPLSLECTVEGTSNPNLYWYRQAAGRGLQLLFYSVGIGQISSEVPQNLSASRPQDRQFILSSKKLLLSDSGFYLCAWSVVDTSTDTQYFGPGTRLTVL.

The rearrangement links TRBV11-1 to TRBJ2-2; tentatively, D is TRBD2 (5 bases). Germline V gives CDR1 SGHAT, CDR2 FQDESV (reference sequence). The V gene lost 3 bases and the J gene lost 5 bases, with 10 bases spanning the gap. This CDR3 has 14 amino acids. CDR3 nucleotide sequence: TGTGCCAGCAGCTTCGCTACGGGGACCGGGGAGCTGTTTTTT. Translation: CASSFATGTGELFF.

A single count supports this clone. V gene TRBV11-2 combines with J gene TRBJ2-7, with D possibly being TRBD1 (6 bases). The CDR3 runs to 12 residues. Germline assignment: CDR1 SGHAT and CDR2 FQNNGV. The V end lost 6 bases, the J end lost 3 bases, and 9 bases lay between the germline ends. The chain's CDR3 is CASRPDSYEQYF. CDR3 bases: TGTGCCAGCAGGCCGGACAGCTACGAGCAGTACTTC. Full variable domain (remainder filled in from reference TRBV11-2 and TRBJ2-7): EAGVAQSPRYKIIEKRQSVAFWCNPISGHATLYWYQQILGQGPKLLIQFQNNGVVDDSQLPKDRFSAERLKGVDSTLKIQPAKLEDSAVYLCASRPDSYEQYFGPGTRLTVT.